Described below is a single T cell receptor beta chain sequence and its context. This record belongs to a study of sequential checkpoint blockade in melanoma. Study as a whole: Randomization was 1:1 between first-line nivolumab→ipilimumab and ipilimumab→nivolumab. After both sequences, patients received maintenance nivolumab.

Treatment denoted: randomized to nivolumab then ipilimumab (arm A) or the reverse (arm B). PBMC sorting kept live CD3+CD8+ cells without CD19 or CD56. Profiling relied on immunoSEQ multiplex PCR, and the TCRdb table lists in-frame clones only, not all of them. This table holds around 7,000 clones, about four fifths found once. The CDR3 loop spans 14 amino acids. Germline V lookup: CDR1 SNHLY, CDR2 FYNNEI. Germline trimming cut 2 bases from V and 2 bases from J; bases unmatched to any gene: 1. The gene calls are TRBV2 and TRBJ2-5; 8 bases are a match to TRBD2. The receptor comes from a human donor with melanoma. Sequenced here: CD8+ T cells sorted from blood (inferred from file names), sampled from a patient given nivolumab and ipilimumab in sequence. The DNA of the CDR3 is TGTGCCAGCAGTGAAACTAGCGGTCAAGAGACCCAGTACTTC. As protein: CASSETSGQETQYF.